This TCR beta chain came from a study of T cell repertoires in cytomegalovirus infection. Study-wide context: Both CMV infection and a matching HLA type were indicated by public TCR beta signatures.

This clonotype was counted at least ten times. Its target is unknown. The CDR3 runs 16 residues. The junction had 7 bases not matched to a gene; V was cut back by 6 bases and J by 0 bases. CDR1 MNHNY and CDR2 SVGAGI come from the germline V gene (reference sequence). Study-level findings and limits: HLA-C-restricted CMV-specific TCR beta clonotypes were dominant in the ex vivo response. There were carriers of CMV plus the relevant HLA, and cumulative public TCR beta family frequency identified them.

Each CDR3 protein is one row after TCRdb ran MiXCR on the reads. The profile covers 490,000 or so distinct CDR3 sequences, with about 11% appearing a single time and 9.5% to 13% taken by the ten largest. The clonotype comes from a human donor in good health (CMV status not recorded). Some clones in this sample may be carry-over from other donors' samples. This rearrangement joins TRBV6-6 to TRBJ1-2; 10 nucleotides agree with TRBD1. The sample comprised PBMCs. The CDR3 nucleotides are TGTGCCAGCAGCCAGGACAGGGGGAAGGCTAACTATGGCTACACCTTC. This translates into CASSQDRGKANYGYTF.